This T cell receptor (beta chain) was sequenced for a study of T-cell reconstitution after alpha-beta-depleted transplantation in children. A TCRbeta library incorporating unique molecular identifiers was prepared. In TCRdb, the PCR reads were re-called with MiXCR into one record per CDR3 protein. The sample contains about 400,000 distinct CDR3 sequences, roughly 20% of which appear only once. This CDR3 has 14 amino acids. Trimming pared 4 bases from V and 3 bases from J, leaving 13 bases between. Germline-derived CDR1 and CDR2 are MGHDK and SYGVNS. In this sample, this clonotype turned up a few times.

This clonotype was obtained from a human donor who donated a stem cell graft to a child with acute myeloid leukemia. Sequencing was performed on PBMCs from the stem cell graft donor, taken from the stem cell graft. The chain employs TRBV25-1 and TRBJ2-7, with D perhaps matching TRBD2 (7 bases). Here the CDR3 reads CASSAGGGYYEQYF. Here the CDR3 DNA reads TGTGCCAGCAGTGCGGGGGGCGGATACTACGAGCAGTACTTC.